Presented here are 10 T cell receptor beta chains from one specimen sequenced in a study of blood T cell repertoires in COVID-19. TCRdb keeps only in-frame clones here, not all; method: immunoSEQ multiplex PCR. The sample consists of about 120,000 clones, approximately 90% of them appearing once. The sequenced material came from peripheral blood. Receptor source: a human donor with active COVID-19. The donor label of this sample is uncertain.

CDR3 DNA: TGTGCCAGCAGTCCGCTGACAGGGGAGGCCGCCGGGGAGCTGTTTTTT. This encodes CASSPLTGEAAGELFF. This sequence joins TRBV27 and TRBJ2-2; 8 positions match TRBD1. Germline V gene sequence: CDR1 MNHEY, CDR2 SMNVEV (reference sequence). The CDR3 loop spans 16 amino acids. Germline trimming cut 5 bases from V and 6 bases from J; bases unmatched to any gene: 11.

The rearrangement links TRBV15 to TRBJ1-6; unclear D gene. The germline V and J ends were trimmed by 3 bases and 10 bases, with 10 bases remaining between them. Germline V CDR1 and CDR2: LNHNV, YYDKDF (reference sequence). This CDR3 has 13 amino acids. The CDR3 DNA follows: TGTGCCACCAGCAGTTACTTACGGTCACCCCTCCACTTT. This translates into CATSSYLRSPLHF.

The V call is TRBV19, the J call TRBJ1-3, with D perhaps matching TRBD1 (5 bases). With 8 bases removed from V and 0 bases from J, the gap between germline ends came to 11 bases. Germline V lookup: CDR1 LNHDA, CDR2 SQIVND (reference sequence). CDR3 size: 14 residues. The chain's CDR3 is CASWRGSSGNTIYF. Here the CDR3 DNA reads TGTGCCAGTTGGAGGGGAAGCTCTGGAAACACCATATATTTT.

This chain connects TRBV19 to TRBJ1-2; maybe TRBD1 (6 bases). This CDR3 has 13 residues. V lost 5 bases and J lost 8, with 15 bases in between. CDR1 LNHDA and CDR2 SQIVND come from the germline V gene (reference sequence). CDR3 amino acids: CASSLQTGGGYTF. CDR3 coding DNA: TGTGCCAGTAGTCTACAGACAGGCGGCGGCTACACCTTC.

The V and J genes are TRBV27 and TRBJ2-2; a possible D gene is TRBD1 (5 bases). The germline CDR1 and CDR2 sequences are MNHEY and SMNVEV (reference sequence). The CDR3 runs 15 residues. V was pared by 2 bases and J by 7 bases, with 14 bases between. Written as DNA, the CDR3 is TGTGCCAGCAGTTTACAGGGTATCCGCAGCGGGGAGCTGTTTTTT. Translating it yields CASSLQGIRSGELFF.

V and J are TRBV19 and TRBJ1-3; 9 bases are shared with TRBD1. Losses at the gene ends were 8 bases for V and 0 bases for J; bases not matched to a gene: 5. The CDR3 runs to 15 residues. Germline V gene sequence: CDR1 LNHDA, CDR2 SQIVND (reference sequence). The CDR3 reads CASGQGTSSGNTIYF. The CDR3 nucleotides are TGTGCCAGTGGACAGGGGACAAGCTCTGGAAACACCATATATTTT.

V is TRBV6-5 and J is TRBJ1-1, with D tentatively TRBD1 (5 bases). CDR3 length equals 15 residues. The V gene lost 6 bases and the J gene lost 5 bases, with 19 bases spanning the gap. Germline V gene sequence: CDR1 MNHEY, CDR2 SVGAGI. CDR3 residues: CASRSNTGVGTEAFF. The DNA for the CDR3 is TGTGCCAGCAGGTCTAACACGGGGGTGGGGACTGAAGCTTTCTTT.

The chain recombines TRBV19 with TRBJ1-2; the D gene is possibly TRBD1 (6 bases). Germline V gene data show CDR1 as LNHDA and CDR2 as SQIVND (reference sequence). The germline V and J ends were trimmed by 2 bases and 8 bases, with 18 bases remaining between them. The CDR3 length is 15 residues. DNA of the CDR3: TGTGCCAGTAGTATATTAGGGGACAAGACGAGAGGCTACACCTTC. Translation gives CASSILGDKTRGYTF.

V is TRBV4-2 and J is TRBJ2-1, with TRBD2 identical over 12 bases. Unmatched junction bases numbered 5, after V lost 4 bases and J lost 7 bases. This CDR3 spans 15 amino acids. CDR1 and CDR2 from the germline V gene are LGHNA and YNFKEQ. CDR3 nucleotide sequence: TGTGCCAGCAGCCCGGCGACTAGCGGGGGTAATGAGCAGTTCTTC. This sequence encodes CASSPATSGGNEQFF.

The chain employs TRBV27 and TRBJ2-1, with 11 bases identical to TRBD2. The CDR3 has 18 amino acids. Germline CDR1 reads MNHEY; CDR2 reads SMNVEV (reference sequence). J lost 2 bases, V lost 6 bases, and 12 bases had no gene match. CDR3 sequence (DNA): TGTGCCAGCAGACACCGGGCCCTAGCGGGGGGTACCTACAATGAGCAGTTCTTC. Encoded protein: CASRHRALAGGTYNEQFF.